This T cell receptor beta chain was recovered during a study of T cell repertoires in cytomegalovirus infection (dated by TCRdb to the late 2010s). Some background on the complete study: Peptide stimulations targeted recently identified HLA-C-restricted CMV epitopes, whose presentation resists viral immunomodulation, together with well-studied HLA-B-restricted epitopes. Because public TCR beta signatures pointed to carriage of CMV infection together with the matching HLA type, the HLA type of each donor mattered for the analysis. What the study reported, not specific to this receptor: The ex vivo response was dominated by HLA-C-restricted CMV-specific TCR beta clonotypes, and the single most frequent clonotype in two of eight donors was supplied by these HLA-C-restricted clonotypes. Cumulative frequency of public TCR beta family members discriminated carriers of CMV infection plus the relevant HLA type in this cohort and an independent approximately 370-donor cohort.

The treatment or condition tag for this specimen amounts to: in vitro stimulation with specific CMV peptide epitopes to enrich CMV-specific T cells. This clonotype was counted many times. The clone's antigen remains unknown. Base qualities are not recorded, but no much larger clone differs from it by a single base. The sequencer was an Illumina HiSeq 1500. TCRdb reanalyzed the raw reads on its own, using fastp at Q25 for trimming and MiXCR for clone calling, and kept in-frame beta chains. Each entry merges the rows of one CDR3 protein and shows their most common DNA and genes. The sample has around 300,000 distinct CDR3 sequences on record, roughly 25% of them singletons. Together, the top ten hold 13% of the sample. The germline ends are 2 bases apart after V is trimmed by 1 base and J by 4 bases. According to the germline V gene, CDR1 reads MNHNS and CDR2 reads SASEGT. There are 11 amino acids in the CDR3, from cysteine to phenylalanine inclusive. Kept here is only the CDR3 DNA, which spans 33 bases and is read in frame from base 1.

The sequence was collected from a human donor in good health (CMV status not recorded). Some clones in this sample may be carry-over from other donors' samples. Rearrangement joined TRBV6-1 to TRBJ2-7, with no confidently assigned D gene. Sequencing was performed on cultured PBMCs, taken from culture after CMV antigen stimulation. The nucleotide sequence reads as follows: TGTGCCAGCAGTGAAGGGTACGAGCAGTACTTC. Its coded protein is CASSEGYEQYF.